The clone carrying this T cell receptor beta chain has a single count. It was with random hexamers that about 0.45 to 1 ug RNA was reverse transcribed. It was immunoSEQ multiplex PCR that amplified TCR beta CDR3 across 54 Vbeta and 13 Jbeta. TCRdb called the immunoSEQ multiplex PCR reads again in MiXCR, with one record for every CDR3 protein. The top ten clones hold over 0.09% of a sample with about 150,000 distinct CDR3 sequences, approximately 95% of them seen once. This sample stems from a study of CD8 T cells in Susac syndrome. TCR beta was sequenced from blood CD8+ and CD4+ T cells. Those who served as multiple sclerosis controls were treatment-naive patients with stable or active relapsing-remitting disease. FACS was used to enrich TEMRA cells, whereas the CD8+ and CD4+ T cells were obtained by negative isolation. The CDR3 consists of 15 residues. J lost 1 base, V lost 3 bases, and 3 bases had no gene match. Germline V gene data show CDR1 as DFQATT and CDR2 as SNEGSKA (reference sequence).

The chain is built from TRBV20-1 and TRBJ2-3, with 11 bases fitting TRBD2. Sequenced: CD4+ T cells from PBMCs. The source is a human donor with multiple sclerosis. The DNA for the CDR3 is TGCAGTGCTAGTGGACTAGCGGGCGGCACAGATACGCAGTATTTT. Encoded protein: CSASGLAGGTDTQYF.